One and the same sample provided the 9 T cell receptor beta chains below, sequenced in a study of cytomegalovirus exposure and HLA in healthy donors. Clones were read by immunoSEQ multiplex PCR, and TCRdb kept only the in-frame ones, dropping some. The table lists around 150,000 clones, 85% to 90% of them singletons, with around 3.4% in the top ten. Sample: PBMCs. The source is a woman aged 18-29 years in good health and CMV-seropositive.

This clone was seen a single time. This chain connects TRBV19 to TRBJ1-1, with D maybe TRBD1 (5 bases). Germline V gene data show CDR1 as LNHDA and CDR2 as SQIVND (reference sequence). The V end lost 0 bases, the J end lost 9 bases, and 8 bases lay between the germline ends. The CDR3 loop spans 12 amino acids. The CDR3 DNA reads TGTGCCAGTAGTATAGACACAGGCAAAGCTTTCTTT. This sequence encodes CASSIDTGKAFF.

The chain joins TRBV18 to TRBJ1-2, with 7 bases matching TRBD1. The CDR3 has 13 residues. Trimming cost V 6 bases and J 8 bases; bases outside gene matches: 9. From germline, CDR1 is KGHSH and CDR2 LQKENI. The DNA for the CDR3 is TGTGCCAGCTCGCCTACAGGGGCGCGAGGCTACACCTTC. As protein: CASSPTGARGYTF.

V and J are TRBV27 and TRBJ2-5, with 7 bases identical to TRBD1. In germline, CDR1 is MNHEY, CDR2 SMNVEV (reference sequence). This CDR3 spans 15 amino acids. Losses at the gene ends were 2 bases for V and 5 bases for J; bases not matched to a gene: 8. DNA for the CDR3: TGTGCCAGCAGTTTAGTCGCAGGGGGTCTGGAGACCCAGTACTTC. Translation gives CASSLVAGGLETQYF.

V is TRBV7-8 and J is TRBJ1-4; 7 positions agree with TRBD1. CDR3 length: 15 residues. The V and J ends lost 5 bases and 1 base, in that order; junction bases with no gene match: 4. The V gene's germline CDR1 is SGHVS and CDR2 FQNEAQ. CDR3 amino acids: CASSPDRVTNEKLFF. CDR3 sequence (DNA): TGTGCCAGCAGCCCAGACAGGGTAACTAATGAAAAACTGTTTTTT.

V gene TRBV28 combines with J gene TRBJ2-3, with TRBD1 matching over 9 bases. V lost 6 bases to trimming and J lost 4 bases; unmatched junction nucleotides: 11. This CDR3 has 16 amino acids. Per germline, CDR1 MDHEN and CDR2 SYDVKM. The CDR3 bases are TGTGCCAGCAGATTAAGGGACAGGGACTACCCAGATACGCAGTATTTT. As protein: CASRLRDRDYPDTQYF.

V gene TRBV5-1 combines with J gene TRBJ2-3, with 10 bases that match TRBD2. Germline V gene data show CDR1 as SGHRS and CDR2 as YFSETQ. V shed 2 bases, J shed 2 bases, and the junction held 5 bases outside the gene matches. This CDR3 spans 16 amino acids. The CDR3 DNA sequence: TGCGCCAGCAGCTTAACTAGCGGGATTTACACAGATACGCAGTATTTT. The encoded protein is CASSLTSGIYTDTQYF.

The CDR3 is CASSQGGVDQPQHF. The CDR3 coding sequence is TGTGCCAGCAGCCAAGGCGGGGTGGATCAGCCCCAGCATTTT. The chain recombines TRBV4-2 with TRBJ1-5; D unresolved. The CDR3 contains 14 residues. Trimming pared 1 base from V and 5 bases from J, leaving 9 bases between. Germline lookup yields CDR1 LGHNA and CDR2 YNFKEQ.

The chain is built from TRBV28 and TRBJ2-7, with 9 bases aligning to TRBD1. V gave up 6 bases and J gave up 4 bases; unmatched junction bases: 19. This CDR3 has 18 amino acids. Per germline, CDR1 MDHEN and CDR2 SYDVKM. This chain's CDR3 is CASSNDRDRVGGKYEQYF. The DNA of the CDR3 is TGTGCCAGCAGCAATGACCGGGACAGGGTTGGGGGAAAGTACGAGCAGTACTTC.

The chain recombines TRBV7-2 with TRBJ2-7; 8 bases fit TRBD2. The CDR3 runs 17 residues. CDR1 and CDR2 (germline): SGHTA, FQGNSA. The trim removed 1 base at V and 2 bases at J, leaving 10 bases unmatched. Written as DNA, the CDR3 is TGTGCCAGCAGCTTAGTTATTAGCGGGACCCTACCCTACGAGCAGTACTTC. This encodes CASSLVISGTLPYEQYF.